This T cell receptor beta chain was recovered during a study of blood T cell repertoires in COVID-19. Study overall: Acute and convalescent COVID-19 samples came from the United States, Italy and Spain. In each case, the material was cDNA or gDNA derived from T cells, B-cell-depleted T cells, or PBMCs.

How the authors handled the data: Estimation of nucleated cell counts was performed using reference gene primer amplification. Only in-frame clones appear in the TCRdb table, and some are missing; sequencing was by immunoSEQ multiplex PCR. For V, J and clone size, that table is used; D and trimming come from the DNA. The data hold 110,000 to 150,000 clones, with 80% to 90% observed a single time. Only one count was recorded for this clone. This CDR3 has 14 residues. V is TRBV21-1 and J is TRBJ1-1; whether TRBD1, the table's D call, matches the DNA was not checked. TRBV21-1 is a pseudogene locus. Sequencing input: peripheral blood. The TCR originated in a man between 60 and 70 years old with active or convalescent COVID-19. In DNA, the CDR3 is TGTGCCTGGGTGTCAGGGTTTTCAGACACTGAAGCTTTCTTT. It yields the protein CAWVSGFSDTEAFF.